The 24 T cell receptor beta chains in this list originate from one sample, sequenced in a study of vaccination and CD4 T cells after COVID-19. Antigen specificity for these receptors is unknown. Treatment defined: approximately nine-day PBMC culture with coronavirus spike peptide pools or control peptides (ViraFEST assay). The study sequenced cultured CD4+ T cell DNA using the Oncomine TCR Beta short-read assay. TCRdb analysed the PCR reads with MiXCR anew, one entry per CDR3 protein. The sample includes about 26,000 distinct CDR3 sequences, roughly 50% of them seen just once. Sequences were derived from CD4+ T cells from blood, cultured in vitro, sampled before SARS-CoV-2 vaccination. Every receptor here comes from a human donor who received a COVID-19 vaccine.

This clonotype came up a few times. This chain connects TRBV19 to TRBJ2-2, with TRBD2 identical over 8 bases. Trimming took 5 bases from V and 2 from J; bases not matched to a gene: 7. The germline V gene has CDR1 LNHDA and CDR2 SQIVND (reference sequence). The CDR3 extends over 16 amino acids. The CDR3 DNA is TGTGCCAGTAGTTCCGGGGGGGGGACCAACACCGGGGAGCTGTTTTTT. The encoded protein is CASSSGGGTNTGELFF.

This clonotype was seen a few times. The chain is built from TRBV15 and TRBJ1-6; the D gene is possibly TRBD1 (5 bases). CDR1 and CDR2 from the germline V gene are LNHNV and YYDKDF (reference sequence). V dropped 0 bases and J dropped 1 base, with 7 bases sitting between them. The CDR3 loop spans 16 amino acids. Here the CDR3 DNA reads TGTGCCACCAGCAGAGAGCAGGGATCCTATAATTCACCCCTCCACTTT. Translated: CATSREQGSYNSPLHF.

The chain uses TRBV27 and TRBJ2-3; D unclear. Per the germline V gene, CDR1 is MNHEY and CDR2 is SMNVEV (reference sequence). The CDR3 covers 12 residues. Trimming took 3 bases from V and 5 from J, leaving 6 bases between them. CDR3 coding DNA: TGTGCCAGCAGTTTTTTGGGAGATACGCAGTATTTT. Translation: CASSFLGDTQYF.

This clonotype came up a few times. J is TRBJ1-3 and V is TRBV30; a possible D gene is TRBD1 (5 bases). V lost 0 bases and J lost 3, with 15 bases in between. This CDR3 has 16 residues. Per germline, CDR1 GTSNPN and CDR2 SVGIG (reference sequence). The CDR3 spells CAWSVRGVSIGNTIYF. For the CDR3, the DNA is TGTGCCTGGAGTGTACGGGGGGTGTCTATTGGAAACACCATATATTTT.

This clonotype was detected only a few times. The chain joins TRBV7-2 to TRBJ2-5; D might be TRBD1 (7 bases). This CDR3 has 14 amino acids. V was trimmed by 3 bases and J by 4 bases, leaving 12 bases between them. Per germline, CDR1 SGHTA and CDR2 FQGNSA. The CDR3 sequence is CASSFYRGGETQYF. Written as DNA, the CDR3 is TGTGCCAGCAGCTTCTACAGGGGAGGAGAGACCCAGTACTTC.

In its sample, this clonotype was seen a few times. This sequence joins TRBV6-1 and TRBJ2-7; 7 bases agree with TRBD1. The junction had 13 bases not matched to a gene; V was cut back by 7 bases and J by 4 bases. This CDR3 has 15 amino acids. Germline V gene lookup returns CDR1 MNHNS and CDR2 SASEGT. CDR3 loop: CASNSPAGGPYEQYF. In DNA, the CDR3 is TGTGCCAGCAATTCCCCCGCAGGGGGACCTTACGAGCAGTACTTC.

The chain recombines TRBV11-3 with TRBJ1-3; possibly TRBD1 for D (5 bases). V lost 3 bases to trimming and J lost 7 bases, with 13 bases between them. This CDR3 comprises 14 residues. Germline CDR1 SGHNT, CDR2 YENEEA. Here the CDR3 DNA reads TGTGCCAGCAGCTTCGACAGCCAGAGTAACACCATATATTTT. This sequence encodes CASSFDSQSNTIYF.

V is TRBV7-3 and J is TRBJ2-1, with 10 bases aligning to TRBD1. In germline, CDR1 is SGHTA, CDR2 FQGTGA. With 6 bases clipped from V and 4 bases from J, the junction kept 6 bases outside the gene matches. The CDR3 extends over 15 amino acids. CDR3 amino acids: CASSIAGQGYNEQFF. The CDR3 region has the DNA TGTGCCAGCAGTATCGCGGGACAGGGGTACAATGAGCAGTTCTTC.

This rearrangement joins TRBV19 to TRBJ2-1; D might be TRBD2 (6 bases). Trimming left V 8 bases short and J 1 base short, with 15 bases between. CDR3 length equals 15 residues. Per germline, CDR1 LNHDA and CDR2 SQIVND (reference sequence). The CDR3, as DNA: TGTGCCAGTGGACGCGGGACGGGATCCTACAATGAGCAGTTCTTC. It codes for CASGRGTGSYNEQFF.

V usage is TRBV6-1 and J usage is TRBJ1-2; TRBD1 agrees at 8 bases. The CDR3 has 12 residues. The V gene end was trimmed by 7 bases and the J gene end by 5 bases; junction bases not matched to a gene: 3. Germline CDR1 reads MNHNS; CDR2 reads SASEGT. The CDR3 loop is CASTYRGYGYTF. The CDR3, as DNA: TGTGCCAGCACATACAGGGGGTATGGCTACACCTTC.

V usage is TRBV30 and J usage is TRBJ1-1; 7 positions agree with TRBD1. The CDR3 runs 12 residues. V lost 4 bases and J lost 9; bases outside the gene matches: 8. Per the germline V gene, CDR1 is GTSNPN and CDR2 is SVGIG (reference sequence). The CDR3 coding sequence is TGTGCCTGGACCAAGGGGGCTAGGAAAGCTTTCTTT. It translates to CAWTKGARKAFF.

V gene TRBV29-1 combines with J gene TRBJ1-2; D uncertain. Trimming shortened V by 3 bases and J by 4 bases, and 15 bases separated the two germline ends. CDR1 is SQVTM and CDR2 is ANQGSEA in the germline V gene. The CDR3 is 14 amino acids. The CDR3 DNA reads as TGCAGCGTTGATACCTTGACGGAGACCTATGGCTACACCTTC. Translating it yields CSVDTLTETYGYTF.

This clonotype occurred a few times. V is TRBV27 and J is TRBJ2-5, with D possibly matching TRBD1 (6 bases). V gave up 5 bases and J gave up 4 bases, with 14 bases separating them. CDR1 is MNHEY, CDR2 SMNVEV, per germline (reference sequence). The CDR3 runs 14 residues. Written as DNA, the CDR3 is TGTGCCAGCAGTCCCCTGACAGGTCGAGAGACCCAGTACTTC. It yields the protein CASSPLTGRETQYF.

This clonotype occurred a few times. The V call is TRBV7-9, the J call TRBJ1-1, with TRBD1 as a possible D gene (5 bases). Germline values: CDR1 SEHNR, CDR2 FQNEAQ (reference sequence). The CDR3 is 14 amino acids. Trimming stripped 4 bases from V and 2 bases from J, with 11 bases between. The CDR3 bases are TGTGCCAGCAGCTCATGGGGCCTAAACACTGAAGCTTTCTTT. Its translation: CASSSWGLNTEAFF.

In its sample, this clonotype was seen a few times. The CDR3 DNA sequence: TGTGCCAGCAGTTACTCCAGGACAGGGGAGACCGGGGAGCTGTTTTTT. Encoded protein: CASSYSRTGETGELFF. The V call is TRBV6-2 or TRBV6-3, the J call TRBJ2-2; 9 positions match TRBD1. With 0 bases clipped from V and 5 bases from J, the junction kept 4 bases outside the gene matches. The CDR3 has 16 amino acids. The germline CDR1 and CDR2 sequences are MNHEY and SVGEGT.

This chain uses TRBV2 with TRBJ2-1; the match to TRBD1 covers 8 bases. The CDR3 runs to 12 residues. Germline V gene sequence: CDR1 SNHLY, CDR2 FYNNEI. Trimming removed 3 bases from V and 15 bases from J; junction bases left unmatched: 7. The CDR3 reads CASSEGQGARFF. DNA for the CDR3: TGTGCCAGCAGTGAGGGGCAGGGGGCAAGGTTCTTC.

This clonotype was recorded a few times. The rearrangement links TRBV7-6 to TRBJ2-2; 8 nucleotides align to TRBD2. Trimming removed 4 bases from V and 1 base from J; junction bases left unmatched: 17. The germline gives CDR1 SGHVS, CDR2 FNYEAQ. This CDR3 spans 20 amino acids. In DNA form, the CDR3 reads TGTGCCAGCAGCTCCGGTAGGGGTAGCGGGGACCTCTGGAACACCGGGGAGCTGTTTTTT. It yields the protein CASSSGRGSGDLWNTGELFF.

This clonotype has only a few counts. The chain couples TRBV19 to TRBJ2-2; 10 nucleotides match TRBD2. The CDR3 has 16 amino acids. The junction had 7 bases not matched to a gene; V was cut back by 4 bases and J by 5 bases. Per the germline V gene, CDR1 is LNHDA and CDR2 is SQIVND (reference sequence). The CDR3 region has the DNA TGTGCCAGTAGTAGCAGGGGACTAGCGAGTACCGGGGAGCTGTTTTTT. Encoded protein: CASSSRGLASTGELFF.

This chain links TRBV7-9 with TRBJ2-1; TRBD2 aligns across 10 bases. The CDR3 loop spans 12 amino acids. V trimming: 4 bases; J trimming: 10 bases; junction bases outside the gene matches: 1. The germline gives CDR1 SEHNR, CDR2 FQNEAQ (reference sequence). The CDR3 here is CASSSSGGEQFF. The CDR3, as DNA: TGTGCCAGCAGCTCTAGCGGGGGAGAGCAGTTCTTC.

The J gene is TRBJ1-2, the V gene TRBV12-3 or TRBV12-4; 7 bases map to TRBD1. The CDR3 length is 13 residues. After removal of 1 base from V and 8 bases from J, the junction contained 4 bases not matched to a gene. The CDR3 sequence is CASSLVRGRGYTF. Here the CDR3 DNA reads TGTGCCAGCAGTTTAGTTAGGGGGCGAGGCTACACCTTC.

The J gene is TRBJ1-4, the V gene TRBV7-8; tentative D call: TRBD1 (5 bases). From germline, CDR1 is SGHVS and CDR2 FQNEAQ. Trimming shortened V by 2 bases and J by 7 bases, and 14 bases separated the two germline ends. The CDR3 covers 15 residues. Here the CDR3 reads CASSLSRGEGEKLFF. The CDR3 DNA sequence: TGTGCCAGCAGCTTATCTCGGGGGGAAGGTGAAAAACTGTTTTTT.

V and J are TRBV7-9 and TRBJ2-5; a weak D match, TRBD2 (6 bases). The CDR3 has 16 residues. Germline CDR1 SEHNR, CDR2 FQNEAQ (reference sequence). V was cut by 3 bases and J by 1 base, with 15 bases left in between. The CDR3: CASSFLRDFAQETQYF. The CDR3 bases are TGTGCCAGCAGCTTTTTGAGGGACTTTGCCCAAGAGACCCAGTACTTC.

The chain couples TRBV5-1 to TRBJ2-7, with a tentative D call TRBD1 (5 bases). The CDR3 contains 15 residues. Germline CDR1 SGHRS, CDR2 YFSETQ. V was clipped by 0 bases and J by 3 bases, with 13 bases between them. CDR3 sequence (DNA): TGCGCCAGCAGCTTGGCCACGGGCAGGGTCTACGAGCAGTACTTC. It translates to CASSLATGRVYEQYF. Combining the CDR3 with reference TRBV5-1 and TRBJ2-7 gives the whole variable domain KAGVTQTPRYLIKTRGQQVTLSCSPISGHRSVSWYQQTPGQGLQFLFEYFSETQRNKGNFPGRFSGRQFSNSRSEMNVSTLELGDSALYLCASSLATGRVYEQYFGPGTRLTVT.

In this sample, this clonotype turned up a few times. V usage is TRBV5-1 and J usage is TRBJ1-2; TRBD1 aligns across 9 bases. V shed 0 bases, J shed 5 bases, and the junction held 8 bases outside the gene matches. The CDR3 consists of 16 residues. Germline CDR1 is SGHRS and CDR2 is YFSETQ. The CDR3 coding sequence is TGCGCCAGCAGCTTGGGACAGGGGGATCTGTGGTATGGCTACACCTTC. The encoded protein is CASSLGQGDLWYGYTF.